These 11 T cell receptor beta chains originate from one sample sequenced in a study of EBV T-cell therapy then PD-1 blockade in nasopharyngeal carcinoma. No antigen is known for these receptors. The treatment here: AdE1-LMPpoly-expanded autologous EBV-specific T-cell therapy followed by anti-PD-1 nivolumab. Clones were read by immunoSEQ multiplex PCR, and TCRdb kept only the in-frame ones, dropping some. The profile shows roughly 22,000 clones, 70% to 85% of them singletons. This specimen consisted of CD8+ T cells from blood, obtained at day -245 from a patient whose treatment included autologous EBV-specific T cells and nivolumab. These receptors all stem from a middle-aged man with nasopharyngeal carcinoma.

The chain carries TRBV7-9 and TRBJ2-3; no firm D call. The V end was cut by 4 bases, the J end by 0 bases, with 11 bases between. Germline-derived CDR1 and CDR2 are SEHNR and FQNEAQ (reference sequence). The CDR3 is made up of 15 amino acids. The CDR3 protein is CASSSPRTSTDTQYF. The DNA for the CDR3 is TGTGCCAGCAGCTCCCCCCGGACGAGCACAGATACGCAGTATTTT.

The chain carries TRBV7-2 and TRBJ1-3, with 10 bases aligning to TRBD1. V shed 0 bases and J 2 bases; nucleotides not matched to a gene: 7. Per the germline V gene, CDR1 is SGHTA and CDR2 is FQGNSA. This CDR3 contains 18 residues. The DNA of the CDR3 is TGTGCCAGCAGCTTAGCGCCGCGACAGGGGGCAGCTGGAAACACCATATATTTT. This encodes CASSLAPRQGAAGNTIYF.

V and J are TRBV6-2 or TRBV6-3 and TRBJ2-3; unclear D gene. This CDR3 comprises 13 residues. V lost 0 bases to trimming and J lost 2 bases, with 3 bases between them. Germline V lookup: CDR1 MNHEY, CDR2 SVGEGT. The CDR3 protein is CASSYSDTDTQYF. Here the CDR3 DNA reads TGTGCCAGCAGTTACTCGGACACAGATACGCAGTATTTT.

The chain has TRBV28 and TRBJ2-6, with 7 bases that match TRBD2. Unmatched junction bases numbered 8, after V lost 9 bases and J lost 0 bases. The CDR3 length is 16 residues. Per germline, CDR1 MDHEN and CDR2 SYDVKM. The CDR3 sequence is CASLGGDLSGANVLTF. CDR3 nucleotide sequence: TGTGCCAGTCTTGGGGGGGACCTCTCTGGGGCCAACGTCCTGACTTTC.

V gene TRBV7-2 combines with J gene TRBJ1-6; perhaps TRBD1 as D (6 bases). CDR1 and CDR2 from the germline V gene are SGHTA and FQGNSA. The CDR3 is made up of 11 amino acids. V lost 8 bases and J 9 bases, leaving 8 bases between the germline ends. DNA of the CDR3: TGTGCCAGCGGGGGCTCTTCACCCCTCCACTTT. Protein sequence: CASGGSSPLHF.

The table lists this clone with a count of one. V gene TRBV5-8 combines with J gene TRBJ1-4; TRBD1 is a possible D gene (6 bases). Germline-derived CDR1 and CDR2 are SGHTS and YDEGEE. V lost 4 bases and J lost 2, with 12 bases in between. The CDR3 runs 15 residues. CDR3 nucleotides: TGTGCCAGCAGCCAAACAGGGTATACTAATGAAAAACTGTTTTTT. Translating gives CASSQTGYTNEKLFF.

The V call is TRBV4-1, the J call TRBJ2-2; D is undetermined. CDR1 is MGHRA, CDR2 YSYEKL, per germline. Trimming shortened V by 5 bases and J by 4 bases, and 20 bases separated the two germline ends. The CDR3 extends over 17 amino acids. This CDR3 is CASSNRSPLTPTGELFF. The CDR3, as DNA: TGCGCCAGCAGCAATCGATCACCCCTAACCCCCACCGGGGAGCTGTTTTTT.

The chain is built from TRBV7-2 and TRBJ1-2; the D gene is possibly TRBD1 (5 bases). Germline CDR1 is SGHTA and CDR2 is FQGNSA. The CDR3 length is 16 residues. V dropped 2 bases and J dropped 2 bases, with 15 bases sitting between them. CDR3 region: CASSLPWAGPNYGYTF. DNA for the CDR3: TGTGCCAGCAGCTTACCCTGGGCAGGGCCAAACTATGGCTACACCTTC. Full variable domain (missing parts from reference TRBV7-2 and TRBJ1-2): GAGVSQSPSNKVTEKGKDVELRCDPISGHTALYWYRQSLGQGLEFLIYFQGNSAPDKSGLPSDRFSAERTGGSVSTLTIQRTQQEDSAVYLCASSLPWAGPNYGYTFGSGTRLTVV.

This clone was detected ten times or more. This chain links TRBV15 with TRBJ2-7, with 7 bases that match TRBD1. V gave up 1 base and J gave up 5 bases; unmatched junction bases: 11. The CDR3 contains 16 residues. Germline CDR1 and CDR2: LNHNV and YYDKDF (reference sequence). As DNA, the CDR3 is TGTGCCACCAGCAGAGGATCAATACAGGGGAGCCACGAGCAGTACTTC. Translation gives CATSRGSIQGSHEQYF. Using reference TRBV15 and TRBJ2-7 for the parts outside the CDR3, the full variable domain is DAMVIQNPRYQVTQFGKPVTLSCSQTLNHNVMYWYQQKSSQAPKLLFHYYDKDFNNEADTPDNFQSRRPNTSFCFLDIRSPGLGDTAMYLCATSRGSIQGSHEQYFGPGTRLTVT.

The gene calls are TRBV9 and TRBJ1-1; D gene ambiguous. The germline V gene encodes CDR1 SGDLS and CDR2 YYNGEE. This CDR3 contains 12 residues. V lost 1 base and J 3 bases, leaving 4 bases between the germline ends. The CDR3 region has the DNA TGTGCCAGCAGCGTACAGGACACTGAAGCTTTCTTT. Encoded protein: CASSVQDTEAFF.

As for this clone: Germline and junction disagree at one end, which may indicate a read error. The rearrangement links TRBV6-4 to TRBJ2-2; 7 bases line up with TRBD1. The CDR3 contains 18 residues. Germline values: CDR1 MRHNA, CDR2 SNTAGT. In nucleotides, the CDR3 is TGTGCCAGCCGTGATGAGGAAGAGGGGGCAAGTGTGACCGGGGAGCTGTTTTTT. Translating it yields CASRDEEEGASVTGELFF.